A single sample gave rise to the 23 T cell receptor beta chains below, sequenced in a study of shared clonotypes between healthy human individuals. CD8 cells regarded as naive lacked CD45RO, were positively chosen for CCR7, and omitted terminally differentiated effector memory CD45RA+ cells. The data were produced by immunoSEQ multiplex PCR, yet TCRdb's version contains in-frame clones alone and is incomplete. The table has around 1.9 million clones, roughly 95% seen once. The sample consisted of naive CD8+ T cells from PBMCs. The receptors shown here come from a man between 18 and 35 years old in good health. Some clones in this sample may be carry-over from other donors' samples.

With respect to this clone: Other DNA sequences within the sample encode an identical CDR3. This chain uses TRBV29-1 with TRBJ2-7; D could derive from TRBD1 or TRBD2 (6 bases each). Trimming pared 5 bases from V and 0 bases from J, leaving 11 bases between. The V gene's germline CDR1 is SQVTM and CDR2 ANQGSEA. This CDR3 is 13 amino acids long. CDR3 sequence: CSVLGGSSYEQYF. The CDR3 DNA reads TGCAGCGTTTTAGGGGGGAGCTCCTACGAGCAGTACTTC.

V is TRBV6-5 and J is TRBJ1-4; possibly TRBD1 for D (5 bases). CDR1 and CDR2 (germline): MNHEY, SVGAGI. The CDR3 has 16 residues. Trimming left V 0 bases short and J 4 bases short, with 12 bases between. The CDR3 is CASSYSLEGINEKLFF. The CDR3 bases are TGTGCCAGCAGTTACTCTTTGGAGGGGATTAATGAAAAACTGTTTTTT.

V usage is TRBV7-2 and J usage is TRBJ2-7, with unresolved D. The length of the CDR3 is 15 residues. The germline V and J ends were trimmed by 1 base and 2 bases, with 12 bases remaining between them. Germline lookup yields CDR1 SGHTA and CDR2 FQGNSA. The CDR3 bases are TGTGCCAGCAGCTTAGATGCAGGTTTAACCTACGAGCAGTACTTC. This translates into CASSLDAGLTYEQYF.

This chain joins TRBV27 and TRBJ2-7, with D possibly called TRBD1 or TRBD2 (5 bases each). CDR3 length: 12 amino acids. The germline gives CDR1 MNHEY, CDR2 SMNVEV (reference sequence). V lost 5 bases, J lost 5 bases, and 10 bases lay in between. CDR3 loop: CASSGTVDEQYF. In DNA, the CDR3 is TGTGCCAGCAGTGGGACGGTAGACGAGCAGTACTTC.

V usage is TRBV9 and J usage is TRBJ2-1; TRBD2 matches 7 bases. V gave up 2 bases and J gave up 2 bases; unmatched junction bases: 4. Germline V lookup: CDR1 SGDLS, CDR2 YYNGEE. The CDR3 is made up of 15 amino acids. The chain's CDR3 is CASSVSAGPYNEQFF. The CDR3 nucleotides are TGTGCCAGCAGCGTTTCAGCGGGACCCTACAATGAGCAGTTCTTC. The variable domain in full, with the rest retrieved from reference TRBV9 and TRBJ2-1, is DSGVTQTPKHLITATGQRVTLRCSPRSGDLSVYWYQQSLDQGLQFLIQYYNGEERAKGNILERFSAQQFPDLHSELNLSSLELGDSALYFCASSVSAGPYNEQFFGPGTRLTVL.

J is TRBJ2-1 and V is TRBV25-1, with D possibly matching TRBD1 (6 bases). The CDR3 sequence is 14 residues long. Looked up from germline, CDR1 is MGHDK and CDR2 is SYGVNS. V was trimmed by 5 bases and J by 2 bases, leaving 10 bases between them. CDR3 sequence reads: CASSQGSTYNEQFF. The CDR3 coding sequence is TGTGCCAGCAGTCAGGGGTCAACCTACAATGAGCAGTTCTTC.

The CDR3 bases are TGTGCCAGCGACAGGGGGCAATCAGATACGCAGTATTTT. Translated: CASDRGQSDTQYF. The genes are TRBV7-9 and TRBJ2-3; 10 nucleotides agree with TRBD1. The germline gives CDR1 SEHNR, CDR2 FQNEAQ (reference sequence). The CDR3 is 13 amino acids. With 8 bases clipped from V and 4 bases from J, the junction kept 3 bases outside the gene matches.

The J gene is TRBJ2-3, the V gene TRBV19; 7 positions agree with TRBD2. Germline V gene data show CDR1 as LNHDA and CDR2 as SQIVND (reference sequence). The CDR3 contains 15 residues. The V gene end was trimmed by 6 bases and the J gene end by 0 bases; junction bases not matched to a gene: 6. CDR3 loop: CASRVSGASTDTQYF. For the CDR3, the DNA is TGTGCCAGTAGGGTCAGCGGGGCTAGCACAGATACGCAGTATTTT. Together with reference TRBV19 and TRBJ2-3, the CDR3 gives the full variable domain: DGGITQSPKYLFRKEGQNVTLSCEQNLNHDAMYWYRQDPGQGLRLIYYSQIVNDFQKGDIAEGYSVSREKKESFPLTVTSAQKNPTAFYLCASRVSGASTDTQYFGPGTRLTVL.

The chain recombines TRBV5-6 with TRBJ2-7, with D perhaps TRBD1 (5 bases). Trimming took 4 bases from V and 3 from J, leaving 14 bases between them. The CDR3 sequence is 14 residues long. Germline-derived CDR1 and CDR2 are SGHDT and YYEEEE. The CDR3 region is CASSPPGPSYEQYF. CDR3 sequence (DNA): TGTGCCAGCAGCCCTCCAGGGCCGAGCTACGAGCAGTACTTC.

The chain is built from TRBV13 and TRBJ2-1, with TRBD1 matching 12 bases. CDR3 length: 16 amino acids. The J segment lost 8 bases and the V segment lost 4 bases, leaving 9 bases of the junction unmatched. Germline CDR1 is PRHDT and CDR2 is FYEKMQ (reference sequence). This chain's CDR3 is CASSSYRDRGHDEQFF. CDR3 nucleotide sequence: TGTGCCAGCAGCTCCTACCGGGACAGGGGGCACGATGAGCAGTTCTTC.

The genes are TRBV2 and TRBJ2-3, with 12 bases identical to TRBD2. V lost 7 bases, J lost 4 bases, and 6 bases stayed unmatched. The CDR3 has 15 amino acids. Looked up from germline, CDR1 is SNHLY and CDR2 is FYNNEI. In nucleotides, the CDR3 is TGTGCCAGCAAATTGACTAGCGGGAGACCAGATACGCAGTATTTT. Translation gives CASKLTSGRPDTQYF.

V usage is TRBV21-1 and J usage is TRBJ1-2; the table's D call TRBD1 went unverified against the DNA. TRBV21-1 is reported as a pseudogene. CDR3 length equals 13 residues. The CDR3 DNA reads as TGTGCCAGCAGCCGGGACAGATGGCGTGGCTACACCTTC. Translated, it gives CASSRDRWRGYTF.

The chain links TRBV30 to TRBJ1-4; D call uncertain. The CDR3 covers 13 residues. V was cut by 1 base and J by 8 bases, with 11 bases left in between. Germline CDR1 GTSNPN, CDR2 SVGIG (reference sequence). The CDR3 bases are TGTGCCTGGAGTGATCACTCCCAGGAAAAACTGTTTTTT. Translated, it gives CAWSDHSQEKLFF.

J is TRBJ2-5 and V is TRBV9; D gene unclear. Germline assignment: CDR1 SGDLS and CDR2 YYNGEE. V lost 3 bases to trimming and J lost 6 bases, with 9 bases between them. The CDR3 totals 12 residues. The CDR3 sequence is CASSGREQTQYF. The CDR3 coding sequence is TGTGCCAGCAGCGGTAGGGAACAGACCCAGTACTTC.

The chain combines TRBV7-9 with TRBJ1-1; tentative D call: TRBD1 (5 bases). Trimming left V 4 bases short and J 1 base short, with 13 bases between. This CDR3 spans 15 amino acids. The germline V gene encodes CDR1 SEHNR and CDR2 FQNEAQ (reference sequence). Here the CDR3 DNA reads TGTGCCAGCAGCTCCCGTCAGGGACCGAACACTGAAGCTTTCTTT. Its translation is CASSSRQGPNTEAFF.

As to this clone: The same CDR3 arises from other DNA sequences in this sample as well. The rearrangement links TRBV6-6 to TRBJ2-7, with no clear D. The V and J ends lost 0 bases and 4 bases respectively, with 7 bases between them. In germline, CDR1 is MNHNY, CDR2 SVGAGI (reference sequence). The CDR3 length is 13 residues. In DNA form, the CDR3 reads TGTGCCAGCAGTTACTCGGACGGATACGAGCAGTACTTC. Residues: CASSYSDGYEQYF.

This clone has just one count. V gene TRBV29-1 combines with J gene TRBJ2-1, with TRBD1 matching over 8 bases. The V gene end was trimmed by 5 bases and the J gene end by 0 bases; junction bases not matched to a gene: 12. The CDR3 is 17 amino acids. Germline CDR1 is SQVTM and CDR2 is ANQGSEA. The CDR3 DNA follows: TGCAGCGTTATAGACCAGGGGGCCAAAAGCTCCTACAATGAGCAGTTCTTC. This translates into CSVIDQGAKSSYNEQFF.

This chain connects TRBV19 to TRBJ1-5, with D possibly being TRBD1 (5 bases). This CDR3 spans 16 amino acids. Germline lookup yields CDR1 LNHDA and CDR2 SQIVND (reference sequence). V dropped 5 bases and J dropped 2 bases, with 16 bases sitting between them. The CDR3 DNA reads TGTGCCAGTAGTTCACCGGGGGTGGGGGGCAATCAGCCCCAGCATTTT. Translated, it gives CASSSPGVGGNQPQHF.

This chain links TRBV30 with TRBJ1-4; 10 bases line up with TRBD1. Trimming cost V 2 bases and J 6 bases; bases outside gene matches: 3. The CDR3 covers 14 residues. Germline values: CDR1 GTSNPN, CDR2 SVGIG (reference sequence). The CDR3 coding sequence is TGTGCCTGGAGTCGCGGGACAGGGGATGAAAAACTGTTTTTT. It codes for CAWSRGTGDEKLFF. Full variable domain (remainder filled in from reference TRBV30 and TRBJ1-4): SQTIHQWPATLVQPVGSPLSLECTVEGTSNPNLYWYRQAAGRGLQLLFYSVGIGQISSEVPQNLSASRPQDRQFILSSKKLLLSDSGFYLCAWSRGTGDEKLFFGSGTQLSVL.

V is TRBV7-9 and J is TRBJ2-7, with D perhaps being TRBD1 or TRBD2 (5 bases each). CDR1 is SEHNR and CDR2 is FQNEAQ in the germline V gene (reference sequence). The CDR3 sequence is 15 residues long. Trimming stripped 6 bases from V and 5 bases from J, with 20 bases between. The CDR3: CASRNPGPPGDEQYF. The CDR3 DNA reads TGTGCCAGCAGGAACCCAGGGCCCCCCGGGGACGAGCAGTACTTC.

To note about this clone: The sample contains more than one DNA sequence encoding this CDR3. The J gene is TRBJ1-5, the V gene TRBV27, with 8 bases aligning to TRBD1. This CDR3 has 14 residues. Germline CDR1 and CDR2: MNHEY and SMNVEV (reference sequence). The junction had 4 bases not matched to a gene; V was cut back by 5 bases and J by 4 bases. CDR3 loop: CASSPQGANQPQHF. CDR3 in DNA: TGTGCCAGCAGTCCTCAGGGGGCGAATCAGCCCCAGCATTTT.

This chain joins TRBV6-5 and TRBJ1-1; D might be TRBD1 (5 bases). Per the germline V gene, CDR1 is MNHEY and CDR2 is SVGAGI. V was pared by 5 bases and J by 0 bases, with 13 bases between. This CDR3 spans 15 amino acids. CDR3 bases: TGTGCCAGCAGTACGGGACGGCAAATGAACACTGAAGCTTTCTTT. Amino acids: CASSTGRQMNTEAFF.

This clone occurred once. The V gene is TRBV7-9, the J gene TRBJ2-2, with 7 bases identical to TRBD1. Per the germline V gene, CDR1 is SEHNR and CDR2 is FQNEAQ (reference sequence). CDR3 length: 16 residues. After removal of 5 bases from V and 2 bases from J, the junction contained 8 bases not matched to a gene. The CDR3 sequence: CASSPWGQLNTGELFF. The CDR3 DNA sequence: TGTGCCAGCAGCCCATGGGGACAGTTAAACACCGGGGAGCTGTTTTTT.